Listed below are T cell receptor beta chains from one sample, sequenced in a study of shared clonotypes between healthy human individuals. Using immunoSEQ multiplex PCR, the repertoire was profiled, and TCRdb retains in-frame clones only, with some absent. The sample has around 2,000,000 clones, approximately 94% seen once. Sequenced: naive CD8+ T cells from PBMCs. These receptors were taken from a man aged 18-30 years in good health. Some clones in this sample may be carry-over from other donors' samples. Each CDR3 is given with its conserved first and last residue. The order of the fields is J gene, D gene, V gene, clone size, CDR3 protein, CDR3 DNA. A D gene is named only where the DNA matches it firmly. A row's size may be missing; if present it is once, few, many or a size class.

>TRBJ2-3|-|TRBV4-1|-
CASSQIRVRTDTQYF
TGCGCCAGCAGCCAAATCAGGGTCCGGACAGATACGCAGTATTTT
>TRBJ2-7|TRBD2|TRBV9|-
CASSPGLAGYEQYF
TGTGCCAGCAGCCCCGGACTAGCGGGATACGAGCAGTACTTC
>TRBJ1-2|-|TRBV5-1|-
CASSLGGYTF
TGCGCCAGCAGCTTGGGTGGCTACACCTTC
>TRBJ1-2|-|TRBV29-1|-
CSVDSGSYYGYTF
TGCAGCGTTGATTCGGGGTCATACTATGGCTACACCTTC
>TRBJ2-1|-|TRBV27|-
CASSFLPFQTGHEQFF
TGTGCCAGCAGTTTTCTCCCTTTCCAAACCGGGCATGAGCAGTTCTTC
>TRBJ1-2|-|TRBV19|-
CASSFPTNYGYTF
TGTGCCAGTAGTTTCCCGACAAACTATGGCTACACCTTC
>TRBJ2-1|-|TRBV7-9|-
CASSQSAYPHNEQFF
TGTGCCAGCAGCCAAAGCGCCTATCCCCACAATGAGCAGTTCTTC
>TRBJ2-7|TRBD2|TRBV27|-
CASSLAGGSLTYEQYF
TGTGCCAGCAGCTTAGCGGGCGGGAGCCTAACCTACGAGCAGTACTTC
>TRBJ1-5|TRBD1|TRBV4-1|-
CASSQVTDRGHQPQHF
TGCGCCAGCAGCCAAGTGACGGACAGGGGGCATCAGCCCCAGCATTTT
>TRBJ2-5|-|TRBV5-4|once
CASSRDPGYQETQYF
TGTGCCAGCAGCAGGGATCCGGGATACCAAGAGACCCAGTACTTC
>TRBJ2-1|TRBD2|TRBV5-1|-
CASILGREEHDEQFF
TGCGCCAGCATATTGGGTCGGGAGGAACACGATGAGCAGTTCTTC
>TRBJ2-7|-|TRBV4-1|-
CASSPGGVRIGPGEQYF
TGCGCCAGCAGCCCCGGTGGAGTAAGGATTGGCCCGGGCGAGCAGTACTTC
>TRBJ2-2|-|TRBV5-8|-
CASSLIGHWDTGELFF
TGTGCCAGCAGCTTGATCGGTCACTGGGACACCGGGGAGCTGTTTTTT
>TRBJ1-1|TRBD1|TRBV7-6|-
CASSLDRENWWSTEAFF
TGTGCCAGCAGCTTGGACAGGGAAAACTGGTGGAGTACTGAAGCTTTCTTT
>TRBJ2-7|-|TRBV6-5|-
CASRPGVRNYEQYF
TGTGCCAGCAGACCCGGGGTCCGCAACTACGAGCAGTACTTC
>TRBJ1-4|TRBD1|TRBV6-1|once
CASSAPGGGGEKLFF
TGTGCCAGCAGTGCCCCAGGGGGCGGGGGTGAAAAACTGTTTTTT
>TRBJ1-4|-|TRBV4-2|-
CASSQYLAPNEKLFF
TGTGCCAGCAGCCAGTACCTAGCCCCCAATGAAAAACTGTTTTTT
>TRBJ2-1|-|TRBV7-9|-
CASSPRQPSGYNEQFF
TGTGCCAGCAGCCCCCGGCAACCGTCGGGTTACAATGAGCAGTTCTTC
>TRBJ1-1|TRBD1|TRBV11-2|-
CASSGRDRGNTEAFF
TGTGCCAGCAGCGGACGGGACAGGGGGAACACTGAAGCTTTCTTT
>TRBJ1-1|TRBD1|TRBV9|few
CASSEGRGGPTEAFF
TGTGCCAGCAGCGAGGGGAGAGGGGGCCCCACTGAAGCTTTCTTT
>TRBJ2-2|TRBD1|TRBV6-5|-
CASSSQGITGELFF
TGTGCCAGCAGTTCACAGGGGATAACCGGGGAGCTGTTTTTT
>TRBJ2-7|-|TRBV11-2|-
CASSLGGNEQYF
TGTGCCAGCAGCTTAGGGGGTAACGAGCAGTACTTC